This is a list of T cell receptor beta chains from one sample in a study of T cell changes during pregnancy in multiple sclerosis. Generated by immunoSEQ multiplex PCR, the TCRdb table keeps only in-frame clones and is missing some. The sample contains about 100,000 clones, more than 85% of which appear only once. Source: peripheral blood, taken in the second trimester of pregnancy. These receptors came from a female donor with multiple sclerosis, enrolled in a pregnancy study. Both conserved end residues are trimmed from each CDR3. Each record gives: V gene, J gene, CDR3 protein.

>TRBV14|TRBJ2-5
ASSQEGGDPWRETQY
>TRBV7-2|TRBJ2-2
ASSLGLAGSGTGELF
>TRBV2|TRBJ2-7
ASRLQGGEQY
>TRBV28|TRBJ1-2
ASSLAGYGYT
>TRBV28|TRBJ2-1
ASSTPGLAVAEQF
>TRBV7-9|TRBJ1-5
ASSSEGDANQPQH
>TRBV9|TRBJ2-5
ASSVGMTSGRQETQY
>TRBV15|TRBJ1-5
ATSRDFQGGQPQH
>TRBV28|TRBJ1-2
ASSLYRLSWTVPGGYT
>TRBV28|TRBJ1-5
ASSSDRILILSNQPQH
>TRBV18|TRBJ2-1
ASSPRAGGSYNEQF
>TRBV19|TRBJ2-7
ASSMGGVPYEQY
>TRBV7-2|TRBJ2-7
ASSVIGGREQY
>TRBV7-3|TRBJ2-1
ASSLSGGRGDEQF
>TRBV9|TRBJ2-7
ASSSSGAYEQY
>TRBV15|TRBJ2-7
ATSRVTSGFYEQY
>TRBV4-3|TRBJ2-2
ASSQGLATGELF
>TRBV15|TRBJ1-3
ATSPRTGTGNTIY
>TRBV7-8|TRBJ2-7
ASTPGLAVDYEQY
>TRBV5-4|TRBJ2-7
ASSLPGQASYEQY
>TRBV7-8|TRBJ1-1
ASSPRVGHRENTEAF
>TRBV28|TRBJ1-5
ASSPRIGQGLGPQH
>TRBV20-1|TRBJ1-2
SATGHST
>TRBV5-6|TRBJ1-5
ASSLGGLSNQPQH